Presented here are 30 T cell receptor beta chains from one specimen sequenced in a study of T cell changes during pregnancy in multiple sclerosis. Method: immunoSEQ multiplex PCR; TCRdb's copy keeps in-frame clones and lacks some. This table holds tens of thousands of clones, roughly nine tenths found once. The sample was CD8+ T cells from peripheral blood mononuclear cells, taken in the third trimester of pregnancy. The receptor source for this set is a female donor with multiple sclerosis, enrolled in a pregnancy study.

The chain couples TRBV6-1 to TRBJ2-1, with D possibly TRBD1 on 6 matching bases. The V and J ends lost 2 bases and 3 bases respectively, with 14 bases between them. The CDR3 is 16 amino acids. Germline-derived CDR1 and CDR2 are MNHNS and SASEGT. This CDR3 is CASSEFGRGYYNEQFF. The CDR3 coding sequence is TGTGCCAGCAGTGAATTCGGCAGGGGATACTACAATGAGCAGTTCTTC.

CDR3 in DNA: TGTGCCAGCAGCATCAAGCCCGGGGAGACCCAGTACTTC. Its protein product is CASSIKPGETQYF. The gene calls are TRBV13 and TRBJ2-5; no firm D call. The V gene lost 5 bases and the J gene lost 5 bases, with 12 bases spanning the gap. Germline values: CDR1 PRHDT, CDR2 FYEKMQ (reference sequence). The CDR3 is 13 amino acids. The complete variable domain, with remaining parts taken from reference TRBV13 and TRBJ2-5, reads AAGVIQSPRHLIKEKRETATLKCYPIPRHDTVYWYQQGPGQDPQFLISFYEKMQSDKGSIPDRFSAQQFSDYHSELNMSSLELGDSALYFCASSIKPGETQYFGPGTRLLVL.

The chain couples TRBV13 to TRBJ1-2; D remains unclear. Trimming shortened V by 2 bases and J by 0 bases, and 10 bases separated the two germline ends. This CDR3 contains 15 residues. CDR1 and CDR2 (germline): PRHDT, FYEKMQ (reference sequence). CDR3: CASSLTPRANYGYTF. CDR3 sequence (DNA): TGTGCCAGCAGCTTAACCCCGCGAGCTAACTATGGCTACACCTTC.

This chain joins TRBV29-1 and TRBJ2-7, with 8 bases aligning to TRBD1. Germline lookup yields CDR1 SQVTM and CDR2 ANQGSEA. V dropped 7 bases and J dropped 3; count of bases not matched to a gene: 8. The CDR3 length is 13 residues. CDR3 sequence (DNA): TGCAGCGCTGTGACAGGGGCCTTCTACGAGCAGTACTTC. Encoded protein: CSAVTGAFYEQYF.

J is TRBJ1-1 and V is TRBV11-3, with no clear D. The V gene's germline CDR1 is SGHNT and CDR2 YENEEA. V lost 0 bases and J lost 5, with 16 bases in between. The CDR3 has 16 amino acids. CDR3 bases: TGTGCCAGCAGCTTAGATTGGGAGGGAGAAAGGACTGAAGCTTTCTTT. Translated, it gives CASSLDWEGERTEAFF.

The gene calls are TRBV19 and TRBJ1-1; the D gene is possibly TRBD1 (5 bases). V lost 7 bases, J lost 5 bases, and 17 bases lay in between. The CDR3 runs to 14 residues. Looked up from germline, CDR1 is LNHDA and CDR2 is SQIVND (reference sequence). The CDR3 DNA reads TGTGCCAGTACCCCGCCCCAGGGATATACTGAAGCTTTCTTT. Amino acids: CASTPPQGYTEAFF.

V gene TRBV27 combines with J gene TRBJ1-1, with 7 bases identical to TRBD1. Germline V gene data show CDR1 as MNHEY and CDR2 as SMNVEV (reference sequence). This CDR3 has 15 residues. The V and J ends lost 0 bases and 5 bases, in that order; junction bases with no gene match: 6. CDR3 protein: CASSLSRGQWTEAFF. The CDR3 nucleotides read TGTGCCAGCAGTTTATCGAGGGGGCAGTGGACTGAAGCTTTCTTT.

This clone was recorded only once. The V and J genes are TRBV9 and TRBJ2-1, with D unclear. V was shortened by 3 bases and J by 10 bases, with 11 bases between the two germline ends. Per germline, CDR1 SGDLS and CDR2 YYNGEE. The CDR3 covers 12 residues. The CDR3 region is CASSASVMEQFF. DNA of the CDR3: TGTGCCAGCAGCGCCTCGGTTATGGAGCAGTTCTTC.

The CDR3 loop reads CASSPRGGRETQYF. CDR3 DNA sequence: TGTGCCAGTAGTCCCCGGGGGGGCCGCGAGACCCAGTACTTC. The V and J genes are TRBV19 and TRBJ2-5, with 8 bases matching TRBD2. This CDR3 has 14 residues. V trimming: 5 bases; J trimming: 5 bases; junction bases outside the gene matches: 7. The V gene's germline CDR1 is LNHDA and CDR2 SQIVND (reference sequence).

The chain couples TRBV5-6 to TRBJ2-7, with 7 bases matching TRBD1. Per germline, CDR1 SGHDT and CDR2 YYEEEE. After removal of 2 bases from V and 2 bases from J, the junction contained 4 bases not matched to a gene. The CDR3 spans 14 residues. The chain's CDR3 is CASSLITGAYEQYF. The CDR3 DNA reads TGTGCCAGCAGCTTAATTACAGGGGCCTACGAGCAGTACTTC. Full variable domain (remainder filled in from reference TRBV5-6 and TRBJ2-7): DAGVTQSPTHLIKTRGQQVTLRCSPKSGHDTVSWYQQALGQGPQFIFQYYEEEERQRGNFPDRFSGHQFPNYSSELNVNALLLGDSALYLCASSLITGAYEQYFGPGTRLTVT.

This clone was counted a single time. The V and J genes are TRBV7-3 and TRBJ2-7; tentative D call: TRBD2 (5 bases). CDR3 length equals 14 residues. V shed 5 bases and J shed 3 bases, with 14 bases lying between them. Germline V CDR1 and CDR2: SGHTA, FQGTGA. The DNA for the CDR3 is TGTGCCAGCAGCCCTAGCCCCGGGGACTACGAGCAGTACTTC. Protein product: CASSPSPGDYEQYF.

The J gene is TRBJ1-2, the V gene TRBV27; no definite D call. Germline CDR1 and CDR2: MNHEY and SMNVEV (reference sequence). V was cut by 3 bases and J by 4 bases, with 9 bases left in between. CDR3 length: 13 amino acids. As DNA, the CDR3 is TGTGCCAGCAGTTTCTCCGACACCTATGGCTACACCTTC. Its protein product is CASSFSDTYGYTF.

V gene TRBV6-6 combines with J gene TRBJ2-3, with D possibly matching TRBD2 (6 bases). Trimming stripped 7 bases from V and 5 bases from J, with 19 bases between. The CDR3 has 15 residues. Germline-derived CDR1 and CDR2 are MNHNY and SVGAGI (reference sequence). The CDR3 loop is CASNAEGGGIDTQYF. In nucleotides, the CDR3 is TGTGCCAGCAACGCCGAGGGAGGAGGAATAGATACGCAGTATTTT.

V is TRBV28 and J is TRBJ2-7; D gene unclear. CDR3 length: 11 residues. Germline V gene data show CDR1 as MDHEN and CDR2 as SYDVKM. V was clipped by 5 bases and J by 4 bases, with 6 bases between them. CDR3 amino acids: CASSLGYEQYF. The CDR3 bases are TGTGCCAGCAGTCTAGGATACGAGCAGTACTTC.

The chain uses TRBV13 and TRBJ1-2, with 7 bases lining up with TRBD1. CDR3 length: 15 residues. V lost 3 bases to trimming and J lost 0 bases; unmatched junction nucleotides: 4. From germline, CDR1 is PRHDT and CDR2 FYEKMQ (reference sequence). CDR3 bases: TGTGCCAGCAGCTTGACGACAGGGTCTAACTATGGCTACACCTTC. Translated, it gives CASSLTTGSNYGYTF.

This chain links TRBV16 with TRBJ1-1, with D hard to call. Trimming left V 3 bases short and J 0 bases short, with 5 bases between. Germline CDR1 KGHSY, CDR2 FQNENV. This CDR3 spans 13 amino acids. This CDR3 is CASSHFVNTEAFF. The CDR3 nucleotides read TGTGCCAGCAGCCATTTCGTGAACACTGAAGCTTTCTTT.

This chain links TRBV7-9 with TRBJ1-1; perhaps TRBD1 as D (5 bases). The CDR3 length is 14 residues. V lost 0 bases and J lost 11, with 16 bases in between. CDR1 SEHNR and CDR2 FQNEAQ come from the germline V gene (reference sequence). CDR3 nucleotides: TGTGCCAGCAGCTTAGCGGATAGGGGTGTTGGGGCTTTCTTT. Protein sequence: CASSLADRGVGAFF.

The chain is built from TRBV2 and TRBJ2-7; TRBD2 aligns across 12 bases. Trimming took 6 bases from V and 4 from J; bases not matched to a gene: 7. The CDR3 has 15 residues. Germline lookup yields CDR1 SNHLY and CDR2 FYNNEI. CDR3 protein: CASRDTSGGSYEQYF. CDR3 nucleotide sequence: TGTGCCAGCAGAGACACTAGCGGGGGGTCGTACGAGCAGTACTTC. The complete variable domain, with remaining parts taken from reference TRBV2 and TRBJ2-7, reads EPEVTQTPSHQVTQMGQEVILRCVPISNHLYFYWYRQILGQKVEFLVSFYNNEISEKSEIFDDQFSVERPDGSNFTLKIRSTKLEDSAMYFCASRDTSGGSYEQYFGPGTRLTVT.

The chain carries TRBV27 and TRBJ2-1, with 8 bases identical to TRBD2. Germline V CDR1 and CDR2: MNHEY, SMNVEV (reference sequence). With 5 bases clipped from V and 2 bases from J, the junction kept 8 bases outside the gene matches. The CDR3 sequence is 16 residues long. The CDR3 nucleotides read TGTGCCAGCAGTCCCTCTAGCGGGCCCACCTACAATGAGCAGTTCTTC. It codes for CASSPSSGPTYNEQFF.

CDR3 sequence: CASSPRQGSVYEQYF. In DNA, the CDR3 is TGTGCCAGCAGCCCCAGACAGGGGTCCGTGTACGAGCAGTACTTC. The chain recombines TRBV9 with TRBJ2-7; 8 bases match TRBD1. Germline-derived CDR1 and CDR2 are SGDLS and YYNGEE. The CDR3 is 15 residues long. V lost 4 bases and J lost 4; bases outside the gene matches: 10.

In its sample, this clone was seen once. The J gene is TRBJ2-7, the V gene TRBV27; 11 bases map to TRBD2. CDR1 is MNHEY, CDR2 SMNVEV, per germline (reference sequence). This CDR3 is 15 amino acids long. Trimming at V came to 5 bases and at J to 3 bases, leaving 6 bases not matched to a gene. The CDR3 reads CASSAGTSGFYEQYF. CDR3 DNA: TGTGCCAGCAGTGCCGGGACTAGCGGATTCTACGAGCAGTACTTC.

The chain uses TRBV30 and TRBJ1-2, with a possible D match to TRBD1 (5 bases). The V end lost 0 bases, the J end lost 4 bases, and 9 bases lay between the germline ends. The CDR3 contains 13 residues. CDR1 and CDR2 from the germline V gene are GTSNPN and SVGIG (reference sequence). CDR3 sequence: CAWSVPRGYGYTF. The CDR3 nucleotides are TGTGCCTGGAGTGTACCAAGGGGCTATGGCTACACCTTC.

The J gene is TRBJ2-7, the V gene TRBV7-3; D may be TRBD1 (6 bases). Germline V CDR1 and CDR2: SGHTA, FQGTGA. Deletions cut 4 bases from V and 3 bases from J, with 10 bases between. This CDR3 contains 13 residues. CDR3 DNA sequence: TGTGCCAGCAGCTGGTCACAGGGCTACGAGCAGTACTTC. This codes for CASSWSQGYEQYF.

This clone has just a few counts. This CDR3 reads CASTDRGDNQPQHF. As DNA, the CDR3 is TGTGCCAGTACCGACAGGGGAGACAATCAGCCCCAGCATTTT. The chain employs TRBV19 and TRBJ1-5, with TRBD1 identical over 8 bases. The CDR3 has 14 amino acids. V shed 7 bases, J shed 3 bases, and the junction held 5 bases outside the gene matches. Germline assignment: CDR1 LNHDA and CDR2 SQIVND (reference sequence).

The chain carries TRBV12-5 and TRBJ1-2, with 8 bases identical to TRBD1. Germline V gene data show CDR1 as LGHNT and CDR2 as FRNRAP. This CDR3 contains 15 residues. With V trimmed by 1 base and J by 4 bases, 5 bases remained unmatched. CDR3 bases: TGTGCTAGTGGTTTGGGGACAGGGTCTCCCTATGGCTACACCTTC. Residues: CASGLGTGSPYGYTF.

This chain links TRBV4-3 with TRBJ1-2; 9 bases are a match to TRBD1. Germline V CDR1 and CDR2: LGHNA, YSLEER. J gave up 3 bases and V 8 bases, and 7 bases lay outside the gene matches. This CDR3 contains 14 residues. The DNA of the CDR3 is TGCGCCAGCGGTAACAGGGGGCTTGACTATGGCTACACCTTC. Its translation: CASGNRGLDYGYTF.

V and J are TRBV9 and TRBJ2-3; a possible D gene is TRBD1 (5 bases). Trimming cost V 0 bases and J 0 bases, with 11 bases left between them. The CDR3 totals 16 residues. Germline V lookup: CDR1 SGDLS, CDR2 YYNGEE. CDR3 amino acids: CASSVDDSRSTDTQYF. The CDR3 coding sequence is TGTGCCAGCAGCGTAGATGACAGCCGGAGCACAGATACGCAGTATTTT.

The V call is TRBV19, the J call TRBJ2-1; 7 bases align to TRBD2. Germline lookup yields CDR1 LNHDA and CDR2 SQIVND (reference sequence). The CDR3 has 15 amino acids. Trimming took 5 bases from V and 2 from J; bases not matched to a gene: 6. This CDR3 is CASSGSAGTYNEQFF. The CDR3 bases are TGTGCCAGTAGTGGTTCAGCGGGAACCTACAATGAGCAGTTCTTC.

J is TRBJ2-1 and V is TRBV5-1; the match to TRBD2 covers 9 bases. The CDR3 consists of 18 residues. With V trimmed by 5 bases and J by 3 bases, 15 bases remained unmatched. CDR1 is SGHRS and CDR2 is YFSETQ in the germline V gene. This CDR3 is CASSLSRVGTSYYNEQFF. The CDR3 DNA is TGCGCCAGCAGTCTGTCTCGTGTGGGGACTAGCTACTACAATGAGCAGTTCTTC.

The chain uses TRBV28 and TRBJ2-5; a weak D match, TRBD1 (5 bases). Trimming took off 4 bases at V and 0 bases at J, with 15 bases between the two ends. CDR3 length equals 16 residues. Germline V gives CDR1 MDHEN, CDR2 SYDVKM. CDR3: CASSSDSESYQETQYF. The CDR3 DNA sequence: TGTGCCAGCAGTTCCGACAGCGAATCATACCAAGAGACCCAGTACTTC.